Following are 9 T cell receptor beta chains from one sample sequenced in a study of beta chain features in type 1 diabetes. General observations from the study: When Type 1 diabetes patients were examined, their TCRB CDR3s proved moderately but significantly shorter in all four CD4+ subsets.

Antigens for these TCRs are unknown. The sequenced template was cDNA made from the entire isolated RNA. Profiling relied on immunoSEQ multiplex PCR, and the TCRdb table lists in-frame clones only, not all of them. Altogether 50,000 or so clones are present, under 55% being singletons, with the ten largest covering roughly 1.5%. The sample was Tregs from blood. The receptors stem from a man aged 25-45 years with type 1 diabetes.

The chain recombines TRBV5-1 with TRBJ1-1; D not certain. V gave up 4 bases and J gave up 1 base, with 14 bases separating them. This CDR3 is built from 15 residues. The germline V gene encodes CDR1 SGHRS and CDR2 YFSETQ. CDR3 loop: CASSAPRGRNTEAFF. Here the CDR3 DNA reads TGCGCCAGCAGCGCCCCGAGAGGCCGGAACACTGAAGCTTTCTTT.

In its sample, this clone was seen a few times. This CDR3 is CATSRDIGRGTEAFF. The CDR3 coding sequence is TGTGCCACCAGCAGAGATATAGGGAGAGGCACTGAAGCTTTCTTT. The rearrangement joins TRBV15 to TRBJ1-1; no clear D gene. Trimming stripped 0 bases from V and 4 bases from J, with 12 bases between. Germline V lookup: CDR1 LNHNV, CDR2 YYDKDF (reference sequence). The CDR3 length is 15 residues.

The rearrangement uses TRBV6-5 and TRBJ1-6, with D unclear. The CDR3 spans 12 residues. V lost 4 bases to trimming and J lost 8 bases, with 6 bases between them. In germline, CDR1 is MNHEY, CDR2 SVGAGI. Here the CDR3 reads CASSSSYSPLHF. The DNA of the CDR3 is TGTGCCAGCAGTTCCTCCTATTCACCCCTCCACTTT.

This clone was seen more than once but under ten times. The V and J genes are TRBV29-1 and TRBJ2-7; 15 bases match TRBD2. The CDR3 has 16 amino acids. Germline CDR1 SQVTM, CDR2 ANQGSEA. V lost 6 bases, J lost 2 bases, and 8 bases stayed unmatched. The CDR3 coding sequence is TGCAGCGTGTCCGGGACTAGCGGGAGGTCTCCCTACGAGCAGTACTTC. Translating gives CSVSGTSGRSPYEQYF.

The chain carries TRBV13 and TRBJ1-1; 7 bases are a match to TRBD1. There are 14 residues in the CDR3. Germline CDR1 and CDR2: PRHDT and FYEKMQ (reference sequence). V was clipped by 5 bases and J by 10 bases; unmatched bases: 13. CDR3 nucleotides: TGTGCCAGCAGCCTACGACAGGGTTTAATAGCAGCTTTCTTT. Amino acids: CASSLRQGLIAAFF. Together with reference TRBV13 and TRBJ1-1, the CDR3 gives the full variable domain: AAGVIQSPRHLIKEKRETATLKCYPIPRHDTVYWYQQGPGQDPQFLISFYEKMQSDKGSIPDRFSAQQFSDYHSELNMSSLELGDSALYFCASSLRQGLIAAFFGQGTRLTVV.

This clone has a handful of counts. The gene calls are TRBV28 and TRBJ2-7; TRBD2 agrees at 12 bases. This CDR3 contains 15 residues. The J segment lost 4 bases and the V segment lost 2 bases, leaving 3 bases of the junction unmatched. CDR1 and CDR2 from the germline V gene are MDHEN and SYDVKM. CDR3 in amino acids: CASSLPSGRVYEQYF. As DNA, the CDR3 is TGTGCCAGCAGTTTACCTAGCGGGAGGGTTTACGAGCAGTACTTC.

The chain recombines TRBV29-1 with TRBJ2-1; 13 bases are shared with TRBD2. Trimming at V came to 7 bases and at J to 9 bases, leaving 9 bases not matched to a gene. CDR3 length: 14 residues. Looked up from germline, CDR1 is SQVTM and CDR2 is ANQGSEA. The CDR3 nucleotides read TGCAGCGCCTGGACTAGCGGGAGTTTAGGTGAGCAGTTCTTC. Protein product: CSAWTSGSLGEQFF.

V is TRBV5-1 and J is TRBJ2-7, with D possibly being TRBD1 (6 bases). The CDR3 extends over 14 amino acids. Germline CDR1 and CDR2: SGHRS and YFSETQ. V was clipped by 0 bases and J by 2 bases, with 9 bases between them. CDR3: CASSLGTVTYEQYF. For the CDR3, the DNA is TGCGCCAGCAGCTTGGGGACAGTGACCTACGAGCAGTACTTC.

This clone turned up a few times. This chain connects TRBV11-2 to TRBJ1-3; D unresolved. Trimming removed 4 bases from V and 0 bases from J, with 10 bases in between. CDR1 is SGHAT and CDR2 is FQNNGV in the germline V gene. CDR3 length: 15 residues. CDR3 sequence: CASSSVQPSGNTIYF. CDR3 sequence (DNA): TGTGCCAGCAGCTCGGTACAGCCCTCTGGAAACACCATATATTTT.